What follows describes a single T cell receptor (beta chain). The antigen remains undetermined. This record comes from a study of CD8 T cells in ankylosing spondylitis. Study-level findings and limits: In ankylosing spondylitis blood, a motif of roughly 8 highly homologous TCR beta variants appeared characteristic.

TCRdb fed the 5' RACE reads into MiXCR, producing one record per CDR3 protein. The data hold about 340,000 distinct CDR3 sequences, with roughly 8% observed a single time. This TCR came from a male donor with ankylosing spondylitis. Sample: blood, either unsorted or a sorted T cell fraction (not recorded which).

The chain's CDR3 is CASSYLERGNTEAFF. The CDR3 nucleotides are TGTGCCAGCAGTTACCTCGAAAGGGGGAACACTGAAGCTTTCTTT. The chain links TRBV6-2 or TRBV6-3 to TRBJ1-1, with a possible D match to TRBD1 (5 bases). The germline CDR1 and CDR2 sequences are MNHEY and SVGEGT. With 2 bases removed from V and 1 base from J, the gap between germline ends came to 11 bases. This CDR3 region has 15 residues.